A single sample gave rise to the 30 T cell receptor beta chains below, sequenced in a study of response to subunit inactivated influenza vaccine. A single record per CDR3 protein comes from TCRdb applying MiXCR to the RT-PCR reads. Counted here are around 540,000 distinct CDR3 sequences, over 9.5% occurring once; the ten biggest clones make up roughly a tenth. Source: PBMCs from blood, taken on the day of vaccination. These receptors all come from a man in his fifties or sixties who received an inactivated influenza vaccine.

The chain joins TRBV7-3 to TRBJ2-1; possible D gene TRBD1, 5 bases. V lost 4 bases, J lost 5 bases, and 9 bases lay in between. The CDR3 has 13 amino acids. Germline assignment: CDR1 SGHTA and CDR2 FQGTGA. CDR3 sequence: CASSSDRDNEQFF. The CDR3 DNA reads TGTGCCAGCAGCTCCGACAGAGACAATGAGCAGTTCTTC.

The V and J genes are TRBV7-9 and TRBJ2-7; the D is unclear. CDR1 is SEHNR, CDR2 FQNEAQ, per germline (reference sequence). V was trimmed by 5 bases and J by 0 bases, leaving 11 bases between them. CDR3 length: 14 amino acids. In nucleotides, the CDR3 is TGTGCCAGCAGCCCCGACCCAAGCTCCTACGAGCAGTACTTC. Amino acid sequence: CASSPDPSSYEQYF.

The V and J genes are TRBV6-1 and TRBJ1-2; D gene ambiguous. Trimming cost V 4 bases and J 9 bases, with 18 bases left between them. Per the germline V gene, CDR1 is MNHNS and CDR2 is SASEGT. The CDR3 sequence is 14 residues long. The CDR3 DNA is TGTGCCAGCAGTGCCGGGAGTTCGAGAACCAGCTACACCTTC. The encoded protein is CASSAGSSRTSYTF.

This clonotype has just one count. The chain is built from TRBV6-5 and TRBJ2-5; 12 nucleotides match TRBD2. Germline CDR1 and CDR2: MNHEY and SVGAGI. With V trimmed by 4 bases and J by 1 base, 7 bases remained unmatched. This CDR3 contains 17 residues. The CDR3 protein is CASSFLAGGPGQETQYF. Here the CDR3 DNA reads TGTGCCAGCAGTTTCCTAGCGGGGGGGCCAGGCCAAGAGACCCAGTACTTC.

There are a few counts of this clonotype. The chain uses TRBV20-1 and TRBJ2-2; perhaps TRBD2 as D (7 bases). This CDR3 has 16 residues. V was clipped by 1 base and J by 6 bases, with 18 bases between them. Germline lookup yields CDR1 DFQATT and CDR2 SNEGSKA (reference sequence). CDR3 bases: TGCAGTGCTAGAGGCTTTCGGGGGGCCCAGGCCGGGGAGCTGTTTTTT. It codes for CSARGFRGAQAGELFF.

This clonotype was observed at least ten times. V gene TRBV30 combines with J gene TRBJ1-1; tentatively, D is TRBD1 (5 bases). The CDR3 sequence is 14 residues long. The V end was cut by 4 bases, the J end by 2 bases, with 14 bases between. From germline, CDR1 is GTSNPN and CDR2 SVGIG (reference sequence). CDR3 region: CAWTPRTPNTEAFF. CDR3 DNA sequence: TGTGCCTGGACACCAAGGACACCCAACACTGAAGCTTTCTTT.

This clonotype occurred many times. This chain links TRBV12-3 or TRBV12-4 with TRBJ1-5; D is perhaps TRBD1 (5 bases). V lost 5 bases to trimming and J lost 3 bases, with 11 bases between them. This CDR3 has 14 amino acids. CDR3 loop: CASSPGITNQPQHF. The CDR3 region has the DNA TGTGCCAGCAGTCCAGGGATTACCAATCAGCCCCAGCATTTT.

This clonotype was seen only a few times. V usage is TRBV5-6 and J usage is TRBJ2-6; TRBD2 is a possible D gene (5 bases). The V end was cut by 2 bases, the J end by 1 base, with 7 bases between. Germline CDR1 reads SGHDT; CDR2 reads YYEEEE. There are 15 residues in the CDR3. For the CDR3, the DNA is TGTGCCAGCAGCTTTTGGACTTCTGGGGCCAACGTCCTGACTTTC. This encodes CASSFWTSGANVLTF. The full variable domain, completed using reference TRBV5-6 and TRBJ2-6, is DAGVTQSPTHLIKTRGQQVTLRCSPKSGHDTVSWYQQALGQGPQFIFQYYEEEERQRGNFPDRFSGHQFPNYSSELNVNALLLGDSALYLCASSFWTSGANVLTFGAGSRLTVL.

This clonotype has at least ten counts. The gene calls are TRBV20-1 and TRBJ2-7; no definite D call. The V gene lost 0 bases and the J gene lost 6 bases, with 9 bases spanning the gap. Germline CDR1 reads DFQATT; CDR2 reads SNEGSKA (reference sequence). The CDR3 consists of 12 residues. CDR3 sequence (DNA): TGCAGTGCTAGAGATTTGATCGGCGAGCAGTACTTC. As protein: CSARDLIGEQYF.

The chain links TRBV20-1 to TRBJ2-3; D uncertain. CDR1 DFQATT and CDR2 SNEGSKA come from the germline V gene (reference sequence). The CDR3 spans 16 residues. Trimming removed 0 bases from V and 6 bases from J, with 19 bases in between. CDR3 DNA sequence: TGCAGTGCTAGAGATCTCTTCCAAACTGGGGATGATACGCAGTATTTT. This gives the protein CSARDLFQTGDDTQYF.

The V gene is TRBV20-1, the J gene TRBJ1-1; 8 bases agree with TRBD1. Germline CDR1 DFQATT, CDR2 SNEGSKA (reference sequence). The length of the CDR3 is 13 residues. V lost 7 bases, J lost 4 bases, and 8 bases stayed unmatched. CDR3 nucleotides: TGCAGTGTTAGCAGGGGGCGTTTCACTGAAGCTTTCTTT. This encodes CSVSRGRFTEAFF.

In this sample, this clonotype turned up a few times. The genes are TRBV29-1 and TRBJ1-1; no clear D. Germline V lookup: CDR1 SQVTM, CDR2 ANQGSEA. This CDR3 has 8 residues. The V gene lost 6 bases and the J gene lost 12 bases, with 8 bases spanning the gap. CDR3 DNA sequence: TGCAGCGTCCCCGTTTCTTTCTTT. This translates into CSVPVSFF.

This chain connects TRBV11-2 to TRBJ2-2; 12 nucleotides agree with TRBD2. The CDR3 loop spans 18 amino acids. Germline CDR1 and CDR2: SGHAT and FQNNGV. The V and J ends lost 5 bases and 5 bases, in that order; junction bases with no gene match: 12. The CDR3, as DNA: TGTGCCAGCAGCCCCCGACTAGCGGGAGTAGGAAGGACCGGGGAGCTGTTTTTT. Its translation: CASSPRLAGVGRTGELFF.

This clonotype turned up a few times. This CDR3 is CASSFRETNSPLHF. In nucleotides, the CDR3 is TGTGCCAGCAGTTTTAGGGAGACTAATTCACCCCTCCACTTT. The chain joins TRBV27 to TRBJ1-6; D is unclear. The CDR3 extends over 14 amino acids. Trimming removed 3 bases at V and 6 bases at J, with 9 bases between. Germline-derived CDR1 and CDR2 are MNHEY and SMNVEV (reference sequence).

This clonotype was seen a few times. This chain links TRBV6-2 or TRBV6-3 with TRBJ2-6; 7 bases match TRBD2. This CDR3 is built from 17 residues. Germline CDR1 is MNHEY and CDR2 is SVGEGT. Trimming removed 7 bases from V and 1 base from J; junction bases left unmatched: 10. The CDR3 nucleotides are TGTGCCAGCAACTCCGCGGGAGTTCTTTCTGGGGCCAACGTCCTGACTTTC. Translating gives CASNSAGVLSGANVLTF.

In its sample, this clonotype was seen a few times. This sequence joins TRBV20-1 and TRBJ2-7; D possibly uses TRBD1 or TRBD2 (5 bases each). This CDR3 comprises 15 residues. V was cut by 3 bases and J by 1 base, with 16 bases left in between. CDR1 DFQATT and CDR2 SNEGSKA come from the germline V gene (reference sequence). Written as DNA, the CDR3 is TGCAGTGCTAGGGCCCCGGGACGGACTTCCTACGAGCAGTACTTC. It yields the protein CSARAPGRTSYEQYF.

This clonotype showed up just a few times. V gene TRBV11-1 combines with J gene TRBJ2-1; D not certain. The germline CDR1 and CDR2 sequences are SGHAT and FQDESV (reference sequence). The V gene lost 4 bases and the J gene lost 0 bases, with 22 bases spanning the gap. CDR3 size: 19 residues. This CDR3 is CASSSALLLPRSSYNEQFF. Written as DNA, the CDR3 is TGTGCCAGCAGCTCCGCCCTTTTGCTGCCGAGGAGCTCCTACAATGAGCAGTTCTTC.

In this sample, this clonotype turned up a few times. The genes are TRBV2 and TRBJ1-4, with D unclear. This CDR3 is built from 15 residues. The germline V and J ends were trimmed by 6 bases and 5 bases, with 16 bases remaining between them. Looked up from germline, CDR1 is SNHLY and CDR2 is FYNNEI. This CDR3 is CASRIRFVPNEKLFF. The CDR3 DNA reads TGTGCCAGCAGGATCCGGTTCGTACCCAATGAAAAACTGTTTTTT.

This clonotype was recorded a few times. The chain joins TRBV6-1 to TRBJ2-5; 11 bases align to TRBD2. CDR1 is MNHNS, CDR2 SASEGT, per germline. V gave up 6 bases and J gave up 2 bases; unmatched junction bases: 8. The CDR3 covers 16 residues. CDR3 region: CASRNVAGGPQETQYF. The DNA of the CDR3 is TGTGCCAGCAGGAACGTAGCGGGAGGGCCTCAAGAGACCCAGTACTTC.

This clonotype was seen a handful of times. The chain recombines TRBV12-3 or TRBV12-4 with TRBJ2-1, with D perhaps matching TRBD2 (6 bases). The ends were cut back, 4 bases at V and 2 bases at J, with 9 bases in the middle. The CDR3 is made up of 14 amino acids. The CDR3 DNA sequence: TGTGCCAGCAGTTGGGGGGTTACCTACAATGAGCAGTTCTTC. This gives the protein CASSWGVTYNEQFF.

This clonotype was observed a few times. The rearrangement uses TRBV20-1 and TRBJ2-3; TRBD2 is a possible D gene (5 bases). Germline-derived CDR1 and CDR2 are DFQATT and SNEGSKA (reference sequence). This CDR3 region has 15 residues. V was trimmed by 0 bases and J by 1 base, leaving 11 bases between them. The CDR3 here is CSAREGSTRTDTQYF. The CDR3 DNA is TGCAGTGCTAGAGAAGGGAGCACCCGCACAGATACGCAGTATTTT.

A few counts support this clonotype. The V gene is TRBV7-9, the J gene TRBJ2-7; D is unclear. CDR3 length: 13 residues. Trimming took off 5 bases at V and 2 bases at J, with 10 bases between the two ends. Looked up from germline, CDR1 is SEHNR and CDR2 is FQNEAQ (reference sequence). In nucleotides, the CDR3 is TGTGCCAGCAGCCCCGGGTGGGCCTACGAGCAGTACTTC. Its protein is CASSPGWAYEQYF.

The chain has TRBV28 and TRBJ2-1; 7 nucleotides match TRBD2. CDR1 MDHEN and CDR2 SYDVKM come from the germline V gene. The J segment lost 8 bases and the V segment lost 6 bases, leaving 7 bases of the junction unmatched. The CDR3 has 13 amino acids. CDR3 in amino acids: CASSWGGAHEQFF. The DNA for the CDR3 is TGTGCCAGCAGCTGGGGGGGAGCCCATGAGCAGTTCTTC. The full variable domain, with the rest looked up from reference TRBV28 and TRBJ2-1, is DVKVTQSSRYLVKRTGEKVFLECVQDMDHENMFWYRQDPGLGLRLIYFSYDVKMKEKGDIPEGYSVSREKKERFSLILESASTNQTSMYLCASSWGGAHEQFFGPGTRLTVL.

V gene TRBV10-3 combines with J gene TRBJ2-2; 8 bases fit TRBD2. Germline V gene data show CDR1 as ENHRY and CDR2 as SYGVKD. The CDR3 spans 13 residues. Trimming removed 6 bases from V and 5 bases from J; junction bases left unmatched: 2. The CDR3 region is CAISGRGTGELFF. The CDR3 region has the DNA TGTGCCATCAGCGGGAGGGGGACCGGGGAGCTGTTTTTT.

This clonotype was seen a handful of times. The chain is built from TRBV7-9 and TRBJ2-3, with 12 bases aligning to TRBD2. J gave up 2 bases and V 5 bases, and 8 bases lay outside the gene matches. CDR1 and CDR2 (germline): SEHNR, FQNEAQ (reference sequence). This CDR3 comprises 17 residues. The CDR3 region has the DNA TGTGCCAGCAGCCACAGACTAGCGGGGGCCCCCACAGATACGCAGTATTTT. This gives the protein CASSHRLAGAPTDTQYF. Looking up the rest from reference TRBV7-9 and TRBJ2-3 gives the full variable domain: DTGVSQNPRHKITKRGQNVTFRCDPISEHNRLYWYRQTLGQGPEFLTYFQNEAQLEKSRLLSDRFSAERPKGSFSTLEIQRTEQGDSAMYLCASSHRLAGAPTDTQYFGPGTRLTVL.

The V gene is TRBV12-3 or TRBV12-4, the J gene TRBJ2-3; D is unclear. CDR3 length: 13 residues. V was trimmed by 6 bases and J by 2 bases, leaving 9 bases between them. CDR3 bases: TGTGCCAGCAGCTCGTACCACACAGATACGCAGTATTTT. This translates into CASSSYHTDTQYF.

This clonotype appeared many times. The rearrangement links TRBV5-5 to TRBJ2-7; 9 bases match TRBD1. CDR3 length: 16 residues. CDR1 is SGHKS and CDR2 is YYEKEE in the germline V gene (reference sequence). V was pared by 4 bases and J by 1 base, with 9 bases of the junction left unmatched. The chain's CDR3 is CASSNVPGQGSYEQYF. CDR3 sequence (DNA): TGTGCCAGCAGCAACGTGCCGGGACAGGGTTCCTACGAGCAGTACTTC.

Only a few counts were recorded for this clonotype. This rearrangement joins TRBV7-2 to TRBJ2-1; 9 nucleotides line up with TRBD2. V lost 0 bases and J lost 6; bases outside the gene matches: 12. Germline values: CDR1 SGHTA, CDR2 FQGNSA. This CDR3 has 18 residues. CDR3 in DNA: TGTGCCAGCAGCTTAGCCAGTATTCGCGGGGGGGCACCCAATGAGCAGTTCTTC. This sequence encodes CASSLASIRGGAPNEQFF. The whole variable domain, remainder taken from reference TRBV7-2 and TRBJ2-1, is GAGVSQSPSNKVTEKGKDVELRCDPISGHTALYWYRQSLGQGLEFLIYFQGNSAPDKSGLPSDRFSAERTGGSVSTLTIQRTQQEDSAVYLCASSLASIRGGAPNEQFFGPGTRLTVL.

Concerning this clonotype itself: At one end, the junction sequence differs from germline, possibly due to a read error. DNA of the CDR3: TGTGACAGCAGTAACCCAGGCCGGGACCGCTATGGCTACACCTTC. This translates into CDSSNPGRDRYGYTF. The gene calls are TRBV6-2 or TRBV6-3 and TRBJ1-2; weak D call: TRBD1 (5 bases). CDR3 length: 15 amino acids. Germline loops: CDR1 MNHEY, CDR2 SVGEGT.

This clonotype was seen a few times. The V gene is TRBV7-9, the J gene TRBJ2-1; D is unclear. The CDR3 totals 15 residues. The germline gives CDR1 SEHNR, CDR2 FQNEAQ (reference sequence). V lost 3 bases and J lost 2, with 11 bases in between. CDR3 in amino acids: CASSFGHDPYNEQFF. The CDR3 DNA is TGTGCCAGCAGCTTTGGGCACGATCCCTACAATGAGCAGTTCTTC.